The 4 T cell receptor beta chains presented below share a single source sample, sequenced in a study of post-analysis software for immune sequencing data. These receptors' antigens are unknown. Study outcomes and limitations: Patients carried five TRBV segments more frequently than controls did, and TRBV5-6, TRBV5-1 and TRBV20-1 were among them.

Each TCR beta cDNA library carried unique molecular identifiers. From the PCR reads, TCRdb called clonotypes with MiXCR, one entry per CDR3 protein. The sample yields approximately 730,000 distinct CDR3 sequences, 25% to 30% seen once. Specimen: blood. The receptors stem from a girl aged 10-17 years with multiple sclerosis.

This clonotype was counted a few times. The CDR3 protein is CAISHPGQSYEQYF. The CDR3 nucleotides read TGTGCCATCAGTCACCCGGGACAGTCCTACGAGCAGTACTTC. The chain recombines TRBV10-3 with TRBJ2-5; 7 nucleotides line up with TRBD1. The J call may be mistaken, given a closer DNA end match to TRBJ2-7. The CDR3 has 14 residues. The V gene's germline CDR1 is ENHRY and CDR2 SYGVKD.

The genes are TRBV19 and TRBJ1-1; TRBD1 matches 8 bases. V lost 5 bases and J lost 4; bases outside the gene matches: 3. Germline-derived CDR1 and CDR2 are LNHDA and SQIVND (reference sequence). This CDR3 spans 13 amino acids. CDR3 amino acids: CASSDTGGTEAFF. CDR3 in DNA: TGTGCCAGTAGTGACACAGGGGGCACTGAAGCTTTCTTT.

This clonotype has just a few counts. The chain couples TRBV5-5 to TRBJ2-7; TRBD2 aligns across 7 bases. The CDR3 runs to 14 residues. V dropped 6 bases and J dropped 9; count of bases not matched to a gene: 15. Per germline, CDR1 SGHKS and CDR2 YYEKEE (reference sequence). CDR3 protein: CASTTPPGGSGQYF. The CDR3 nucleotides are TGTGCCAGCACCACCCCACCGGGGGGATCGGGGCAGTACTTC.

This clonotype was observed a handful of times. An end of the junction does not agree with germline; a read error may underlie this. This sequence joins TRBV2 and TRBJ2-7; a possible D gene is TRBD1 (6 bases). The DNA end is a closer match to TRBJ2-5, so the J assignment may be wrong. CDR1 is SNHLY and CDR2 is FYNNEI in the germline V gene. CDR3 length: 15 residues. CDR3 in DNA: TGTGCCAGCAATGAACTCCAGGGGATTGGGGAGACCCAGTACTTC. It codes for CASNELQGIGETQYF.